The 28 T cell receptor beta chains below come from one sample, sequenced in a study of regulatory T cells in long-lasting Graves disease. Library construction for TCR beta used iRepertoire HTBI primers and Arm-PCR of CDR3 regions. TCRdb reanalysed the multiplex PCR reads using MiXCR and keeps one entry per CDR3 protein. The sample lists 430,000 or so distinct CDR3 sequences, roughly 23% seen once, with roughly an eighth in the top ten. Regarding time point: persistent/refractory GD, antithyroid drugs over 5 years with positive TRAb. There was RNA extracted from PBMCs, and the TCR library was made from it. The starting material was peripheral blood mononuclear cells (PBMCs), obtained when the disease was refractory, from a patient treated with antithyroid drugs. The receptors come from a female donor with Graves disease.

This clonotype was seen a few times. The chain joins TRBV20-1 to TRBJ1-6; tentative D call: TRBD1 (6 bases). The V gene's germline CDR1 is DFQATT and CDR2 SNEGSKA (reference sequence). The CDR3 contains 15 residues. V was shortened by 0 bases and J by 6 bases, with 12 bases between the two germline ends. For the CDR3, the DNA is TGCAGTGCTAGAGATGTGGGGGGCATTAATTCACCCCTCCACTTT. This translates into CSARDVGGINSPLHF.

This clonotype was found many times. This rearrangement joins TRBV28 to TRBJ2-7; 8 nucleotides match TRBD2. V dropped 6 bases and J dropped 4; count of bases not matched to a gene: 2. The germline CDR1 and CDR2 sequences are MDHEN and SYDVKM. The CDR3 is 12 residues long. The DNA for the CDR3 is TGTGCCAGCAGAACTAGCGGATACGAGCAGTACTTC. Translation gives CASRTSGYEQYF.

The genes are TRBV25-1 and TRBJ1-1, with 11 bases identical to TRBD1. The CDR3 contains 15 residues. V was clipped by 7 bases and J by 4 bases; unmatched bases: 8. CDR1 is MGHDK, CDR2 SYGVNS, per germline. For the CDR3, the DNA is TGTGCCAGCAAGTCCGGGACAGGGGGTCCCACTGAAGCTTTCTTT. Its protein is CASKSGTGGPTEAFF.

Turning to this clonotype: This may arise from a read error, as a much more abundant clone is one base away. The rearrangement joins TRBV6-2 or TRBV6-3 to TRBJ2-7, with 8 bases fitting TRBD1. The CDR3 spans 16 residues. Per germline, CDR1 MNHEY and CDR2 SVGEGT. CDR3 DNA sequence: TGTGCCAGAACTACTGAGGGACAGGTCGTCTCCTACGGGCAGTACTTC. Translated, it gives CARTTEGQVVSYGQYF.

This clonotype was counted at least ten times. The chain carries TRBV12-3 or TRBV12-4 and TRBJ2-6, with D perhaps matching TRBD1 or TRBD2 (5 bases each). V lost 6 bases to trimming and J lost 0 bases, with 9 bases between them. The CDR3 length is 15 residues. The CDR3 loop reads CASSRGTSGANVLTF. CDR3 sequence (DNA): TGTGCCAGCAGCCGAGGGACCTCTGGGGCCAACGTCCTGACTTTC.

This clonotype showed up many times. The rearrangement uses TRBV28 and TRBJ1-5, with 9 bases aligning to TRBD1. The CDR3 consists of 16 residues. The trim removed 5 bases at V and 4 bases at J, leaving 9 bases unmatched. Germline-derived CDR1 and CDR2 are MDHEN and SYDVKM. The CDR3: CASSPGTGRRNQPQHF. The CDR3 nucleotides read TGTGCCAGCAGTCCCGGGACAGGGCGTAGAAATCAGCCCCAGCATTTT.

The V gene is TRBV4-1, the J gene TRBJ2-7, with D hard to call. Germline V gives CDR1 MGHRA, CDR2 YSYEKL. The CDR3 sequence is 14 residues long. V was shortened by 4 bases and J by 2 bases, with 12 bases between the two germline ends. CDR3 DNA sequence: TGCGCCAGCAGCCCCGAGGACGGAGCCTACGAGCAGTACTTC. Protein sequence: CASSPEDGAYEQYF.

This chain links TRBV7-6 with TRBJ2-3; 10 nucleotides match TRBD1. The germline V gene encodes CDR1 SGHVS and CDR2 FNYEAQ. The V segment lost 3 bases and the J segment 4 bases; nucleotides outside the gene matches: 1. The CDR3 is made up of 14 amino acids. The CDR3 is CASSFGQGADTQYF. CDR3 in DNA: TGTGCCAGCAGCTTCGGACAGGGGGCAGATACGCAGTATTTT.

Many counts were recorded for this clonotype. The chain recombines TRBV28 with TRBJ2-4; no clear D. Germline values: CDR1 MDHEN, CDR2 SYDVKM. V was clipped by 7 bases and J by 7 bases, with 20 bases between them. The CDR3 totals 15 residues. CDR3: CASTSSGRTENIQYF. The DNA of the CDR3 is TGTGCCAGCACCTCCTCCGGACGGACGGAGAACATTCAGTACTTC.

This clonotype was recorded many times. The V gene is TRBV28, the J gene TRBJ2-5, with 10 bases lining up with TRBD2. With 2 bases clipped from V and 3 bases from J, the junction kept 6 bases outside the gene matches. Per germline, CDR1 MDHEN and CDR2 SYDVKM. The CDR3 has 16 residues. The CDR3 sequence is CASSLESSGSKETQYF. CDR3 coding DNA: TGTGCCAGCAGTTTAGAGTCTAGCGGGAGCAAAGAGACCCAGTACTTC.

This clonotype was seen a few times. This rearrangement joins TRBV7-9 to TRBJ1-4; D possibly corresponds to TRBD1 (5 bases). V lost 2 bases to trimming and J lost 3 bases, with 13 bases between them. CDR1 SEHNR and CDR2 FQNEAQ come from the germline V gene (reference sequence). The CDR3 loop spans 16 amino acids. For the CDR3, the DNA is TGTGCCAGCAGCTTAATCGGGGGAAGGCCTAATGAAAAACTGTTTTTT. It encodes CASSLIGGRPNEKLFF. Full variable domain (rest looked up from reference TRBV7-9 and TRBJ1-4): DTGVSQNPRHKITKRGQNVTFRCDPISEHNRLYWYRQTLGQGPEFLTYFQNEAQLEKSRLLSDRFSAERPKGSFSTLEIQRTEQGDSAMYLCASSLIGGRPNEKLFFGSGTQLSVL.

This clonotype was observed a handful of times. This sequence joins TRBV29-1 and TRBJ1-2, with TRBD1 matching over 8 bases. This CDR3 contains 14 residues. CDR1 and CDR2 (germline): SQVTM, ANQGSEA. V shed 4 bases and J 3 bases; nucleotides not matched to a gene: 7. The CDR3 is CSVGSRGLDYGYTF. The CDR3 region has the DNA TGCAGCGTTGGCTCCAGGGGGCTGGACTATGGCTACACCTTC. The full variable domain, in which reference TRBV29-1 and TRBJ1-2 provide the parts outside the CDR3, is SAVISQKPSRDICQRGTSLTIQCQVDSQVTMMFWYRQQPGQSLTLIATANQGSEATYESGFVIDKFPISRPNLTFSTLTVSNMSPEDSSIYLCSVGSRGLDYGYTFGSGTRLTVV.

V and J are TRBV19 and TRBJ1-4; D perhaps matches TRBD1 (6 bases). V gave up 9 bases and J gave up 8 bases, with 16 bases separating them. The CDR3 totals 13 residues. Per the germline V gene, CDR1 is LNHDA and CDR2 is SQIVND (reference sequence). CDR3 loop: CASTVRQGEKLFF. The CDR3 coding sequence is TGTGCCAGCACAGTGCGTCAGGGGGAAAAACTGTTTTTT.

This clonotype was recorded many times. The rearrangement joins TRBV10-3 to TRBJ2-2, with D unclear. The CDR3 is 12 residues long. Germline CDR1 and CDR2: ENHRY and SYGVKD. V shed 5 bases and J shed 6 bases, with 7 bases lying between them. The CDR3 spells CAISKTPGELFF. DNA of the CDR3: TGTGCCATCAGTAAGACCCCCGGGGAGCTGTTTTTT.

Many counts were recorded for this clonotype. V is TRBV20-1 and J is TRBJ2-5, with 11 nucleotides matching TRBD2. V was clipped by 1 base and J by 4 bases; unmatched bases: 5. The CDR3 loop spans 15 amino acids. Germline V CDR1 and CDR2: DFQATT, SNEGSKA (reference sequence). The CDR3 nucleotides read TGCAGTGCTAGAGGAGGTAGCGGGAGGGCAGAGACCCAGTACTTC. Protein: CSARGGSGRAETQYF.

In nucleotides, the CDR3 is TGTGCCACGACGGACAGTGGATCCTATGGCTACACCTTC. This sequence encodes CATTDSGSYGYTF. The chain uses TRBV28 and TRBJ1-2; possibly TRBD1 for D (6 bases). There are 13 residues in the CDR3. Deletions cut 10 bases from V and 4 bases from J, with 16 bases between. Germline-derived CDR1 and CDR2 are MDHEN and SYDVKM.

The CDR3 coding sequence is TGTGCCAGCAACAAAGGACGGGAGATCTACAATGAGCAGTTCTTC. Its translation is CASNKGREIYNEQFF. The rearrangement links TRBV11-1 to TRBJ2-1; a weak D match, TRBD2 (6 bases). The CDR3 is made up of 15 amino acids. The germline V gene encodes CDR1 SGHAT and CDR2 FQDESV (reference sequence). The ends were cut back, 7 bases at V and 3 bases at J, with 16 bases in the middle.

Ten or more counts support this clonotype. V gene TRBV28 combines with J gene TRBJ1-2, with 10 bases fitting TRBD1. Germline V gives CDR1 MDHEN, CDR2 SYDVKM. The V gene end was trimmed by 6 bases and the J gene end by 4 bases; junction bases not matched to a gene: 5. The CDR3 contains 14 residues. The CDR3 bases are TGTGCCAGCAGCGTGGGACAGGGGATCTATGGCTACACCTTC. Encoded protein: CASSVGQGIYGYTF.

There are many counts of this clonotype. V usage is TRBV5-8 and J usage is TRBJ2-5, with D possibly TRBD1 on 7 matching bases. Trimming removed 9 bases from V and 5 bases from J, with 20 bases in between. The germline V gene has CDR1 SGHTS and CDR2 YDEGEE. The CDR3 consists of 14 residues. CDR3 sequence: CATPEGALGETQYF. The CDR3 DNA follows: TGTGCCACCCCGGAGGGGGCGCTTGGGGAGACCCAGTACTTC.

This clonotype was detected ten times or more. This chain links TRBV28 with TRBJ1-2; D unresolved. CDR1 is MDHEN, CDR2 SYDVKM, per germline. The CDR3 consists of 12 residues. V was trimmed by 7 bases and J by 2 bases, leaving 8 bases between them. CDR3 nucleotide sequence: TGTGCCAGCACCGAGAACAACTATGGCTACACCTTC. Translated, it gives CASTENNYGYTF.

This clonotype was seen a few times. DNA for the CDR3: TGCGCCAGCAGCCAAAACCCGTCCAGGGGTAGGAACACTGAAGCTTTCTTT. Its translation: CASSQNPSRGRNTEAFF. The rearrangement links TRBV4-1 to TRBJ1-1; tentatively, D is TRBD1 (6 bases). V was clipped by 2 bases and J by 1 base, with 17 bases between them. Germline-derived CDR1 and CDR2 are MGHRA and YSYEKL. CDR3 size: 17 residues.

The rearrangement links TRBV20-1 to TRBJ2-1; TRBD2 matches 9 bases. This CDR3 is built from 14 residues. Trimming took 6 bases from V and 6 from J; bases not matched to a gene: 9. Germline V gene sequence: CDR1 DFQATT, CDR2 SNEGSKA (reference sequence). The CDR3, as DNA: TGCAGTGCCCACGGCGGCGGGAGGGCCAATGAGCAGTTCTTC. Protein: CSAHGGGRANEQFF.

This clonotype was observed a handful of times. The rearrangement uses TRBV7-8 and TRBJ2-1; no clear D. CDR1 and CDR2 from the germline V gene are SGHVS and FQNEAQ. Trimming took 10 bases from V and 0 from J, leaving 19 bases between them. CDR3 size: 16 residues. As DNA, the CDR3 is TGTGCCACCTCTATGAAAGGTGGGATCTCCTACAATGAGCAGTTCTTC. Protein product: CATSMKGGISYNEQFF.

The sample holds a few counts of this clonotype. The V and J genes are TRBV5-5 and TRBJ2-4; D is possibly TRBD1 (5 bases). CDR3 length: 12 amino acids. V was pared by 0 bases and J by 15 bases, with 13 bases between. Germline CDR1 is SGHKS and CDR2 is YYEKEE (reference sequence). This CDR3 reads CASSLEGAIGYF. The CDR3 DNA sequence: TGTGCCAGCAGCTTGGAAGGGGCCATCGGGTACTTC.

This clonotype was seen repeatedly, ten times or more. V gene TRBV28 combines with J gene TRBJ1-2; D perhaps matches TRBD1 (5 bases). Deletions cut 5 bases from V and 2 bases from J, with 15 bases between. CDR3 length: 15 amino acids. The germline V gene has CDR1 MDHEN and CDR2 SYDVKM. CDR3 region: CASSTTAPTNYGYTF. The CDR3, as DNA: TGTGCCAGCAGTACGACAGCCCCTACAAACTATGGCTACACCTTC.

V usage is TRBV20-1 and J usage is TRBJ2-1; 10 bases fit TRBD2. V was clipped by 7 bases and J by 8 bases; unmatched bases: 11. From germline, CDR1 is DFQATT and CDR2 SNEGSKA (reference sequence). The CDR3 sequence is 14 residues long. CDR3 protein: CSGAGASGSYEQFF. CDR3 in DNA: TGCAGTGGGGCAGGGGCTAGCGGGAGCTATGAGCAGTTCTTC.

The J gene is TRBJ2-1, the V gene TRBV6-9; a possible D gene is TRBD2 (7 bases). Trimming pared 4 bases from V and 7 bases from J, leaving 23 bases between. This CDR3 region has 17 residues. The V gene's germline CDR1 is MNHGY and CDR2 SVAAGI. CDR3 residues: CASSSMLGGGPMNEQFF. CDR3 DNA: TGTGCCAGCAGTTCGATGCTAGGGGGAGGGCCTATGAATGAGCAGTTCTTC.

This clonotype was observed many times. The genes are TRBV27 and TRBJ2-5; 11 bases are shared with TRBD2. V shed 2 bases and J 7 bases; nucleotides not matched to a gene: 27. The length of the CDR3 is 22 residues. Germline V gene data show CDR1 as MNHEY and CDR2 as SMNVEV (reference sequence). The CDR3 nucleotides read TGTGCCAGCAGTTTACGTCATGGGGGGGGAATCCTAGCGGGAGGCTCTACCCTGACCCAGTACTTC. Its protein product is CASSLRHGGGILAGGSTLTQYF.